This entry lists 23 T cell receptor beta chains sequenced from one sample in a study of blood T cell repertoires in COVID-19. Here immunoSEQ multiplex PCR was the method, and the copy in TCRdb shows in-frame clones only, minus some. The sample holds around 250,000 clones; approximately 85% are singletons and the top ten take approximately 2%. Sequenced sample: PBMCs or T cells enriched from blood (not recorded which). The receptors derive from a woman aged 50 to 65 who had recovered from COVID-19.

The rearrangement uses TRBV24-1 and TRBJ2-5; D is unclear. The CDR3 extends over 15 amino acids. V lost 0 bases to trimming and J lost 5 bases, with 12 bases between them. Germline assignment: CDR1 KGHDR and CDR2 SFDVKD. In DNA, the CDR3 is TGTGCCACCAGTGATTTGGCCGGGTCCGTGGAGACCCAGTACTTC. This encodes CATSDLAGSVETQYF.

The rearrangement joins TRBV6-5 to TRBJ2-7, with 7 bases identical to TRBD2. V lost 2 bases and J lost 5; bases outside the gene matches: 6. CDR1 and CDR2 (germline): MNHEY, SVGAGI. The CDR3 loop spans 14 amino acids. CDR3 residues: CASSYAGEGDEQYF. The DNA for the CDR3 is TGTGCCAGCAGTTACGCGGGGGAGGGTGACGAGCAGTACTTC.

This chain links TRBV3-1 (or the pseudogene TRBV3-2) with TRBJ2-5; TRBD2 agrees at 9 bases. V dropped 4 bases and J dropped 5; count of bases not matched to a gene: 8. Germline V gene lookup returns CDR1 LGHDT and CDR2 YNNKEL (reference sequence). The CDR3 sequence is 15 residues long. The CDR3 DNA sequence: TGTGCCAGCAGCCGCTCTAGCGGGACTCAGGAGACCCAGTACTTC. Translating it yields CASSRSSGTQETQYF.

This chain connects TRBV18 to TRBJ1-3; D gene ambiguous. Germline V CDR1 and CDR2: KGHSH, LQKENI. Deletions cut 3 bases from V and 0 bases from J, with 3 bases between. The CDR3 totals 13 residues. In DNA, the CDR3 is TGTGCCAGCTCACCTCTCTCTGGAAACACCATATATTTT. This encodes CASSPLSGNTIYF.

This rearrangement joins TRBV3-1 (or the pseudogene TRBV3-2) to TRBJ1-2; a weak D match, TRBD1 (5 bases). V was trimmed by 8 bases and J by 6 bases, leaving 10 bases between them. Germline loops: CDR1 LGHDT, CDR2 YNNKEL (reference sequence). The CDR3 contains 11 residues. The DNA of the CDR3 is TGTGCCAGCGGGGTGGGGCATGGCTACACCTTC. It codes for CASGVGHGYTF.

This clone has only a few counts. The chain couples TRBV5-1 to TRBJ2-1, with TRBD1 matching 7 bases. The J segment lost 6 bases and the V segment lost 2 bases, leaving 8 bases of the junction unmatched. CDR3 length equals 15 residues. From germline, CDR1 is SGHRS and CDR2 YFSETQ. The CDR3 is CASSLQSAGGNEQFF. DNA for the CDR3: TGCGCCAGCAGCTTACAGAGTGCAGGGGGCAATGAGCAGTTCTTC.

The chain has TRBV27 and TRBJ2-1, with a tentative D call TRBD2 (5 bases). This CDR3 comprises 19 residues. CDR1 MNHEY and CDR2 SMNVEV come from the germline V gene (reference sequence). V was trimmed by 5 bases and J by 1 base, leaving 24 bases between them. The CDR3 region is CASSPGGEIGRYSYNEQFF. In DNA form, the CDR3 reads TGTGCCAGCAGTCCCGGTGGGGAGATCGGTAGGTATTCCTACAATGAGCAGTTCTTC.

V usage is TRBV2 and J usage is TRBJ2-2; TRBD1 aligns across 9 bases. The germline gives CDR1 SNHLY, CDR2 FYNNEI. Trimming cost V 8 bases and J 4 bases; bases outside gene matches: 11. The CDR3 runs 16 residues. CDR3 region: CASAHGTGLSTGELFF. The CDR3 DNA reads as TGTGCCAGCGCGCACGGGACAGGGCTCTCCACCGGGGAGCTGTTTTTT.

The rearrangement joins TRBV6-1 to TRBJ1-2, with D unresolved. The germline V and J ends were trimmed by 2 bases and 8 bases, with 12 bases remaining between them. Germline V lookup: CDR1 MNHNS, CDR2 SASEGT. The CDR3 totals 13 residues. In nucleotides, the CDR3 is TGTGCCAGCAGTGAATCTGCCGCGGGCGGCTACACCTTC. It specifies CASSESAAGGYTF.

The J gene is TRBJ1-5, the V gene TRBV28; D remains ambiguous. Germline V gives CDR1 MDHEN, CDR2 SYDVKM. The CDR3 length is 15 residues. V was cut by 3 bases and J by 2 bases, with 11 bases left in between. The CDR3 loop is CASSFSRRGNQPQHF. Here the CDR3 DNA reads TGTGCCAGCAGTTTTTCCCGCCGGGGCAATCAGCCCCAGCATTTT.

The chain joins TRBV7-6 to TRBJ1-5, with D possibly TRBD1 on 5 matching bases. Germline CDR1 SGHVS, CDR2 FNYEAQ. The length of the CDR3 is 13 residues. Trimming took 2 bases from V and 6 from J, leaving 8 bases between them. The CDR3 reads CASSLQGGQPQHF. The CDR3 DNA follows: TGTGCCAGCAGCTTACAGGGAGGTCAGCCCCAGCATTTT.

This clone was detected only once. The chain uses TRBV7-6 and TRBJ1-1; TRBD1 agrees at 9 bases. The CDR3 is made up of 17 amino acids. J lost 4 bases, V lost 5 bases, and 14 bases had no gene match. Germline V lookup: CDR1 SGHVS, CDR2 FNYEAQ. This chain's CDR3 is CASSPRGQGNAGTEAFF. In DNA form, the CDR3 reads TGTGCCAGCAGCCCTAGAGGACAGGGGAATGCGGGCACTGAAGCTTTCTTT.

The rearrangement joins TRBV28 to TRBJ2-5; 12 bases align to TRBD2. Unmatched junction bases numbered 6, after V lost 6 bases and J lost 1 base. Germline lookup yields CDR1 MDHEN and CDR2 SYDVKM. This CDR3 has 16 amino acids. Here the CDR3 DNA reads TGTGCCAGCAGAATAGGACTAGCGGGACCCCAAGAGACCCAGTACTTC. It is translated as CASRIGLAGPQETQYF.

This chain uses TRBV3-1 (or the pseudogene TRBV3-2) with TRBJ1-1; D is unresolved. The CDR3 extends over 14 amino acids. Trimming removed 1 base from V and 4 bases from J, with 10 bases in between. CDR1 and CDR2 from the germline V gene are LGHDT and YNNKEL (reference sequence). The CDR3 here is CASSQGGIGTEAFF. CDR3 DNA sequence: TGTGCCAGCAGCCAAGGAGGGATAGGCACTGAAGCTTTCTTT.

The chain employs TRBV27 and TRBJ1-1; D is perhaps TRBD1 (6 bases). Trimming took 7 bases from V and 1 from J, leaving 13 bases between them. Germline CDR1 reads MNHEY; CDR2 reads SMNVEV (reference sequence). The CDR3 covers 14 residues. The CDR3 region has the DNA TGTGCCAGCAAACTACAGGGAAAGAACACTGAAGCTTTCTTT. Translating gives CASKLQGKNTEAFF.

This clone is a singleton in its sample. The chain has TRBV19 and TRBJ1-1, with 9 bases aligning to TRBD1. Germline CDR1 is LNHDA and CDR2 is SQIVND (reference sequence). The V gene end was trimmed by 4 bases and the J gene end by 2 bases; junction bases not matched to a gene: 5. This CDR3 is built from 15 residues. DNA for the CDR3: TGTGCCAGTAGTACTAGACAGGGGGGAAACACTGAAGCTTTCTTT. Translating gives CASSTRQGGNTEAFF.

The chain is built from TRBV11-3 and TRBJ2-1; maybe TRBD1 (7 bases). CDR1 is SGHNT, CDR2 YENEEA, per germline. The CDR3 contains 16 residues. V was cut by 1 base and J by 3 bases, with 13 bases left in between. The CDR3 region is CASSLGGGDSYNEQFF. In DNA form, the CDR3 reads TGTGCCAGCAGCTTAGGGGGCGGGGACAGCTACAATGAGCAGTTCTTC.

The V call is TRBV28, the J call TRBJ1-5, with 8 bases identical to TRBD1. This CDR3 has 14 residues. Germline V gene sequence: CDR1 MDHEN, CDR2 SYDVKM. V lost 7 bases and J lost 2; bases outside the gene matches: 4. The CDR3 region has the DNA TGTGCCAGCACAGGGGGCTTCGGCAATCAGCCCCAGCATTTT. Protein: CASTGGFGNQPQHF.

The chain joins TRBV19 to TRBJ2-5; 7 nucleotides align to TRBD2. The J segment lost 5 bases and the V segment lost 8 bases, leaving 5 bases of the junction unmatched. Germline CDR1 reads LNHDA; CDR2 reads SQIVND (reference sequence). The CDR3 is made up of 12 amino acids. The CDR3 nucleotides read TGTGCCAGTGGACTAGAGCGGGAGACCCAGTACTTC. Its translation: CASGLERETQYF.

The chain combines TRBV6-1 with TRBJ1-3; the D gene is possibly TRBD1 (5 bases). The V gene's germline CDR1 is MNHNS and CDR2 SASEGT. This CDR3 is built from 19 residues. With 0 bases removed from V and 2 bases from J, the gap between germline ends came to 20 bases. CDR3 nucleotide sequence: TGTGCCAGCAGTGAAGCGGTAGGGGCAGGGATAAGTGCTGGAAACACCATATATTTT. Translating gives CASSEAVGAGISAGNTIYF.

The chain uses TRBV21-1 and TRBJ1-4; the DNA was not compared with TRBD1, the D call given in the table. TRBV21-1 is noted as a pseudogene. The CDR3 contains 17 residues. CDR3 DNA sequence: TGTGCCAGCAGCATAGTATTGAGGGGGCTGACTAATGAAAAACTGTTTTTT. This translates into CASSIVLRGLTNEKLFF.

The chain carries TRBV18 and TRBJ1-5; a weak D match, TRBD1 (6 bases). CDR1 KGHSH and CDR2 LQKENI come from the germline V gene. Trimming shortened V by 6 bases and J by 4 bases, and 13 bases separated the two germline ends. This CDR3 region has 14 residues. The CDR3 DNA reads TGTGCCAGCTCGGCTGGGGGCCCGAATCAGCCCCAGCATTTT. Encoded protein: CASSAGGPNQPQHF.

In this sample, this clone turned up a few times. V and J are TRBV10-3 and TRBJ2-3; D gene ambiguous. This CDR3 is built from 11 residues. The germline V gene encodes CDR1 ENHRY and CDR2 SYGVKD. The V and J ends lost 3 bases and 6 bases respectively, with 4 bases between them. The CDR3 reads CAISEEDTQYF. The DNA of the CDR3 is TGTGCCATCAGTGAAGAGGATACGCAGTATTTT.